The clone carrying this T cell receptor beta chain came up a few times. Its antigen is not known. Germline V gene lookup returns CDR1 SGHVS and CDR2 FNYEAQ. After removal of 4 bases from V and 0 bases from J, the junction contained 6 bases not matched to a gene. The CDR3 runs to 16 residues. The record originates from a study of cytomegalovirus exposure and HLA in healthy donors. With 60 Vbeta and 13 Jbeta primers, the PCR was carried out. Sequencing was performed with immunoSEQ multiplex PCR; in TCRdb, only in-frame clones are kept and a portion is missing. The sample comprises about 170,000 clones, roughly 79% of which are singletons, and approximately 2.2% rests with the top ten. The study, taken as a whole, reports: Analyzed later, most CMV-associated TCR beta chains appeared HLA-restricted. Donors belonging to an Asian-associated ancestry cluster reportedly showed fewer N-insertions in productive TCRs than the approximately 670-donor mean, according to what a later analysis found.

Sequencing was performed on PBMCs. This sequence originates from a woman in her 30s in good health and CMV-seropositive. This chain links TRBV7-6 with TRBJ1-3, with 7 bases fitting TRBD1. The CDR3 spells CASSSRQGPSGNTIYF. In nucleotides, the CDR3 is TGTGCCAGCAGCTCCCGACAGGGTCCCTCTGGAAACACCATATATTTT.